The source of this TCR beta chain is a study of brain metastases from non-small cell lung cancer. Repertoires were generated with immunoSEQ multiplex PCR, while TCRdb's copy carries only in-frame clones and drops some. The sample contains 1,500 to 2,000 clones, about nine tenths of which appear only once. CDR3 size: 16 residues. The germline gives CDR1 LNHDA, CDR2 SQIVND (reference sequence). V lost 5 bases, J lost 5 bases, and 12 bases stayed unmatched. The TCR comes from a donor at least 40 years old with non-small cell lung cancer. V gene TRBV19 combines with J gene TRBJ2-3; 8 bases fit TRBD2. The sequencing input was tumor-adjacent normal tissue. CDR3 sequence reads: CASSSNEAGVGDTQYF. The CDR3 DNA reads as TGTGCCAGTAGTTCGAACGAAGCGGGAGTGGGAGATACGCAGTATTTT.